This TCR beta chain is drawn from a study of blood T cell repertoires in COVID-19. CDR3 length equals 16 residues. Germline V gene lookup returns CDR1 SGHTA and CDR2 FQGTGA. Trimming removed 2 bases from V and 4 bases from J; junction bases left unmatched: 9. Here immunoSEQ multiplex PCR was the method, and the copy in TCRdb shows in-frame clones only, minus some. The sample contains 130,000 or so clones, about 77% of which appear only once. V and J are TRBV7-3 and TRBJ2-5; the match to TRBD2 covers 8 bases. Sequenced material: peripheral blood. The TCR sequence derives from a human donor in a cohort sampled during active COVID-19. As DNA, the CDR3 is TGTGCCAGCAGCTTAGAAGCGAGCGGGGGACGAGAGACCCAGTACTTC. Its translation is CASSLEASGGRETQYF.